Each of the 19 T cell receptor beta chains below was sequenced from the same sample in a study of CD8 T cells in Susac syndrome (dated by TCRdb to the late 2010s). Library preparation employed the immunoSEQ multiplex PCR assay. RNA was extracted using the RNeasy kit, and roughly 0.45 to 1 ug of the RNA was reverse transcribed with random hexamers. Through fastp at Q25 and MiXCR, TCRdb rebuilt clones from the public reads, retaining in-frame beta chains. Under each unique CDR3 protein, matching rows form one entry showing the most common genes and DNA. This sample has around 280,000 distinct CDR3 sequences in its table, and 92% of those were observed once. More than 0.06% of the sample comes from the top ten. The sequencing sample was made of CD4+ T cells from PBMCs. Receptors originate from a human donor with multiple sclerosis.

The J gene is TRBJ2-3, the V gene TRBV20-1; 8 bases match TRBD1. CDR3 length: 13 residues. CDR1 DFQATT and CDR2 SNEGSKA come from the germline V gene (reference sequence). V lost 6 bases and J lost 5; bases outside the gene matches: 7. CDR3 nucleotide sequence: TGCAGTGCCGGACAGGGAGTTATAGATACGCAGTATTTT. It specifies CSAGQGVIDTQYF.

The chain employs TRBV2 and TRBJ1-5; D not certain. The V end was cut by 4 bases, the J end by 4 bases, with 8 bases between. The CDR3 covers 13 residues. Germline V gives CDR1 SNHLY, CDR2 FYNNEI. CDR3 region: CASSVRRNQPQHF. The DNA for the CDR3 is TGTGCCAGCAGTGTTCGGCGGAATCAGCCCCAGCATTTT.

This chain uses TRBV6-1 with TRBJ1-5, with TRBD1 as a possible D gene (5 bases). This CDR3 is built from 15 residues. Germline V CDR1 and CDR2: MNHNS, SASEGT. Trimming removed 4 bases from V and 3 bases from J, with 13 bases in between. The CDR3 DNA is TGTGCCAGCAGTGGTAGACGACAGAACAATCAGCCCCAGCATTTT. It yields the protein CASSGRRQNNQPQHF.

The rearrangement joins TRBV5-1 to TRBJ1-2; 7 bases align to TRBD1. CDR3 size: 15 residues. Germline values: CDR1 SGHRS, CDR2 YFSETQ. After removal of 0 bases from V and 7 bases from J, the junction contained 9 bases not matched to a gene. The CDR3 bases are TGCGCCAGCAGCTTGGCAACAGGGGTCGGAGGTGGCTACACCTTC. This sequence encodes CASSLATGVGGGYTF.

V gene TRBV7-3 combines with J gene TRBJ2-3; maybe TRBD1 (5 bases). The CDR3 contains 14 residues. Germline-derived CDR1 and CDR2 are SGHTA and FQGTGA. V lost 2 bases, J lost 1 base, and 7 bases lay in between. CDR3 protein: CASSLGARTDTQYF. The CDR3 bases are TGTGCCAGCAGCTTAGGGGCGCGCACAGATACGCAGTATTTT.

CDR3 bases: TGCAGCCTCGGGACTCAAGGCGATACGCAGTATTTT. Its protein is CSLGTQGDTQYF. The V call is TRBV29-1, the J call TRBJ2-3, with D possibly matching TRBD2 (6 bases). This CDR3 spans 12 amino acids. From germline, CDR1 is SQVTM and CDR2 ANQGSEA. The V gene lost 8 bases and the J gene lost 6 bases, with 15 bases spanning the gap.

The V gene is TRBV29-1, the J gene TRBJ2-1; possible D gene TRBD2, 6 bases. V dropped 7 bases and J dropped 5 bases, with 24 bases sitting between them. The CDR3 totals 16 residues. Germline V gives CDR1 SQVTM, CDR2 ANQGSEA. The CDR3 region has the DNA TGCAGCGCAGCGCCTCAGAGCGGGCTCGGAAACAATGAGCAGTTCTTC. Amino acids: CSAAPQSGLGNNEQFF.

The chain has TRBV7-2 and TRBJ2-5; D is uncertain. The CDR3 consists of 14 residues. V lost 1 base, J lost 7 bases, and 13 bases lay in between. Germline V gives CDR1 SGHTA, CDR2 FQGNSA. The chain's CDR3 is CASSLGALKGTQYF. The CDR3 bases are TGTGCCAGCAGCTTAGGAGCGCTCAAGGGGACCCAGTACTTC.

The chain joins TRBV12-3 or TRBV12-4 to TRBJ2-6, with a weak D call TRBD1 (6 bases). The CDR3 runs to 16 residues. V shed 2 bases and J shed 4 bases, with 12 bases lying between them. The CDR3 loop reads CASSLSPGAGANVLTF. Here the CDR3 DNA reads TGTGCCAGCAGTTTAAGTCCAGGGGCCGGGGCCAACGTCCTGACTTTC.

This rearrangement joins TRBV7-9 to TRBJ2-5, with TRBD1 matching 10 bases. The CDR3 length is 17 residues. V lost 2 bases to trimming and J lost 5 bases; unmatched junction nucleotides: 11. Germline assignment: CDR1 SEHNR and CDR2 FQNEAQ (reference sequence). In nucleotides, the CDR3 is TGTGCCAGCAGCTTACCGGGACAGGGGCCCAAGAGGGAGACCCAGTACTTC. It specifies CASSLPGQGPKRETQYF.

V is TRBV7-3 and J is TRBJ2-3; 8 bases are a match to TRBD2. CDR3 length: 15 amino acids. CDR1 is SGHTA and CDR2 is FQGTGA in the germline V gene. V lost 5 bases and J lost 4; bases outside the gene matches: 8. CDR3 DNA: TGTGCCAGCAGCCCCTACGGGGGGGCCGCAGATACGCAGTATTTT. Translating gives CASSPYGGAADTQYF. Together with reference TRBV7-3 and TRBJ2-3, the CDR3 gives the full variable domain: GAGVSQTPSNKVTEKGKYVELRCDPISGHTALYWYRQSLGQGPEFLIYFQGTGAADDSGLPNDRFFAVRPEGSVSTLKIQRTERGDSAVYLCASSPYGGAADTQYFGPGTRLTVL.

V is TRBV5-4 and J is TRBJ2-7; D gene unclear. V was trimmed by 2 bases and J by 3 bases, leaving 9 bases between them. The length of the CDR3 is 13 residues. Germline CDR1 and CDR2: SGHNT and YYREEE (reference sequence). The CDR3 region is CASSFGGVYEQYF. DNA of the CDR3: TGTGCCAGCAGCTTCGGTGGGGTCTACGAGCAGTACTTC.

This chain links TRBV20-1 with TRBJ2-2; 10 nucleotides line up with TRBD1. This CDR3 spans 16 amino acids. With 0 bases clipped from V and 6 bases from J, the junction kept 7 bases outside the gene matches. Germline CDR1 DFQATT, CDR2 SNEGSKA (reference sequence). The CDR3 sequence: CSARDLRTGGAGELFF. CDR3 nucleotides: TGCAGTGCTAGAGATCTTAGGACAGGGGGTGCCGGGGAGCTGTTTTTT.

CDR3 nucleotide sequence: TGCAGTGCTAAAAATAGCGGGAGGGCCTCGGAGACCCAGTACTTC. Protein: CSAKNSGRASETQYF. The rearrangement joins TRBV20-1 to TRBJ2-5; TRBD2 matches at 11 bases. This CDR3 is built from 15 residues. V shed 4 bases, J shed 5 bases, and the junction held 9 bases outside the gene matches. Germline V CDR1 and CDR2: DFQATT, SNEGSKA (reference sequence).

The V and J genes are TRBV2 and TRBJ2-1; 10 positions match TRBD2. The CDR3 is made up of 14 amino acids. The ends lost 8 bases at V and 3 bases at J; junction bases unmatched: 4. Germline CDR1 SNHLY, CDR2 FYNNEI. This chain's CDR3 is CASSLAGGYNEQFF. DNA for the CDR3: TGTGCCAGCTCTTTAGCGGGGGGCTACAATGAGCAGTTCTTC.

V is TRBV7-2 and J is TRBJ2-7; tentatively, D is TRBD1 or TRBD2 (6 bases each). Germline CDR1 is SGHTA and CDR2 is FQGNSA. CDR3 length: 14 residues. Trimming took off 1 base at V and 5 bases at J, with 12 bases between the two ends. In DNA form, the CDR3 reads TGTGCCAGCAGCTTAGACCGGGGGCTCGACGAGCAGTACTTC. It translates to CASSLDRGLDEQYF. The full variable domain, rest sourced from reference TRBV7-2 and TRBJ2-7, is GAGVSQSPSNKVTEKGKDVELRCDPISGHTALYWYRQSLGQGLEFLIYFQGNSAPDKSGLPSDRFSAERTGGSVSTLTIQRTQQEDSAVYLCASSLDRGLDEQYFGPGTRLTVT.

The CDR3 reads CASSKPTSGGGDTQYF. The DNA for the CDR3 is TGTGCCAGCAGTAAACCGACTAGCGGGGGAGGGGATACGCAGTATTTT. The rearrangement links TRBV2 to TRBJ2-3; 12 nucleotides line up with TRBD2. CDR1 is SNHLY, CDR2 FYNNEI, per germline. With 5 bases clipped from V and 6 bases from J, the junction kept 9 bases outside the gene matches. CDR3 length: 16 amino acids.

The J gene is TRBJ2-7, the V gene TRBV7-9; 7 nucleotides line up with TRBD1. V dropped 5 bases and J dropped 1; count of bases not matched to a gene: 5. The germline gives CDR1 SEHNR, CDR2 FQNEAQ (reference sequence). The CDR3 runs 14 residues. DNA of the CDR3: TGTGCCAGCAGCCGTCCGGACAGGTCCTACGAGCAGTACTTC. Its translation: CASSRPDRSYEQYF.

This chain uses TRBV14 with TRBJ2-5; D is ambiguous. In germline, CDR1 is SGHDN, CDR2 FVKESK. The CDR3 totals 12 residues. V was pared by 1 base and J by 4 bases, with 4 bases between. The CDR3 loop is CASSQVPETQYF. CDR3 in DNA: TGTGCCAGCAGCCAAGTCCCAGAGACCCAGTACTTC.